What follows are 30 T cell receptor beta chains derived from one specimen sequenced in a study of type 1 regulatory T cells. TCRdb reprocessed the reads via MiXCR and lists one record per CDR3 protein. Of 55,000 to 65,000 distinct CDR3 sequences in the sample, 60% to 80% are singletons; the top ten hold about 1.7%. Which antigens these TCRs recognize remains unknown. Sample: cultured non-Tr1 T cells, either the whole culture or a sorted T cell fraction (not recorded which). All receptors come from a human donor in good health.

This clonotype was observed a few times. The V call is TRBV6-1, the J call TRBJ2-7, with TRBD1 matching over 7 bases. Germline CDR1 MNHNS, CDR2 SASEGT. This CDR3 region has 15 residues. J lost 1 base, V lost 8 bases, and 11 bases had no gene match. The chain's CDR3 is CASRTGTAVSYEQYF. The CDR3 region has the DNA TGTGCCAGCCGAACAGGGACAGCCGTTTCCTACGAGCAGTACTTC.

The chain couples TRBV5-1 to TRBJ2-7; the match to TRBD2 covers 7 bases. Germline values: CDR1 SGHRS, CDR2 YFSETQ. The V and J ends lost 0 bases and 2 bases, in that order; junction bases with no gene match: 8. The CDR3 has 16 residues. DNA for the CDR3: TGCGCCAGCAGCTTGGCGTCTAGCGGAGGTCCCTACGAGCAGTACTTC. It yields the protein CASSLASSGGPYEQYF.

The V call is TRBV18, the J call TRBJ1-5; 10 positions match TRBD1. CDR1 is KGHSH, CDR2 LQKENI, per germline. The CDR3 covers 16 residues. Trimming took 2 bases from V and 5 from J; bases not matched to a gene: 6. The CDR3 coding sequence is TGTGCCAGCTCACCAGGCGGACAGGGGGTCTATCAGCCCCAGCATTTT. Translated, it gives CASSPGGQGVYQPQHF.

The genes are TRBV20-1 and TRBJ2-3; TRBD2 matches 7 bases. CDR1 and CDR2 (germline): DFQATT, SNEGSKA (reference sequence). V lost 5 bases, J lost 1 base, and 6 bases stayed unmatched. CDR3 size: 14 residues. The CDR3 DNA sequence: TGCAGTGCTGCTAGACTAGCCCGCACAGATACGCAGTATTTT. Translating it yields CSAARLARTDTQYF.

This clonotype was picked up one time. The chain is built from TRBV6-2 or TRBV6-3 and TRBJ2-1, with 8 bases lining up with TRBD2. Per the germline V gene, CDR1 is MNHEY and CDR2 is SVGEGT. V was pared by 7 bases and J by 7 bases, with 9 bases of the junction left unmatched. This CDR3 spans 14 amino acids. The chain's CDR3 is CASTAGGWGNEQFF. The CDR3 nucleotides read TGTGCCAGCACCGCGGGAGGCTGGGGGAATGAGCAGTTCTTC.

CDR3: CASSQLGTGDVNQPQHF. In DNA, the CDR3 is TGTGCCAGCAGCCAGCTTGGGACAGGGGACGTTAATCAGCCCCAGCATTTT. V and J are TRBV5-6 and TRBJ1-5; 10 bases are shared with TRBD1. The ends lost 4 bases at V and 4 bases at J; junction bases unmatched: 11. Per germline, CDR1 SGHDT and CDR2 YYEEEE. The CDR3 consists of 17 residues.

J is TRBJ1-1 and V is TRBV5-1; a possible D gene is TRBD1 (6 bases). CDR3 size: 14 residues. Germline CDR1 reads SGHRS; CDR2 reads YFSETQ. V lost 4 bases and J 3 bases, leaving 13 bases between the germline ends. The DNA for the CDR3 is TGCGCCAGCAGCGAGCGGAGGGGGGACACTGAAGCTTTCTTT. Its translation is CASSERRGDTEAFF.

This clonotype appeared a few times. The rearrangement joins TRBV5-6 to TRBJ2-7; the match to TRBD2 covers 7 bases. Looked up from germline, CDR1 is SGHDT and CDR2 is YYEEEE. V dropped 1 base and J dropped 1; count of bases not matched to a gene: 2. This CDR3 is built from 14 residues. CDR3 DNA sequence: TGTGCCAGCAGCTTGTCGGGACTATCCTACGAGCAGTACTTC. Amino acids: CASSLSGLSYEQYF.

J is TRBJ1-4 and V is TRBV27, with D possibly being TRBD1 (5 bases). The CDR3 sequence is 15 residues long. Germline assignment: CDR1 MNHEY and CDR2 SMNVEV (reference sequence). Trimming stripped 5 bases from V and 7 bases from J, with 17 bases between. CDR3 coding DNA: TGTGCCAGCAGTCCCAGGGAGGGGATCACTGAAAAACTGTTTTTT. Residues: CASSPREGITEKLFF.

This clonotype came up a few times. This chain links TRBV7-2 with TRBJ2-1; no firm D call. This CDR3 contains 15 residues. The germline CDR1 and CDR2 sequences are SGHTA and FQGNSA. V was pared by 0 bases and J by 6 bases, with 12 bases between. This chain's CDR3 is CASSLASRLLNEQFF. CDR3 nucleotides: TGTGCCAGCAGCTTAGCGAGCAGACTGCTCAATGAGCAGTTCTTC.

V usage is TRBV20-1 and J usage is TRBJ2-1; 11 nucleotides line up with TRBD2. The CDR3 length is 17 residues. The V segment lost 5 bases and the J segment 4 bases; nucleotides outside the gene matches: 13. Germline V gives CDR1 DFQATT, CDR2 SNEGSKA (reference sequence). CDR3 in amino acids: CSALERVASGRYNEQFF. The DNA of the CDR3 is TGCAGTGCTCTAGAACGGGTGGCTAGCGGGAGGTACAATGAGCAGTTCTTC.

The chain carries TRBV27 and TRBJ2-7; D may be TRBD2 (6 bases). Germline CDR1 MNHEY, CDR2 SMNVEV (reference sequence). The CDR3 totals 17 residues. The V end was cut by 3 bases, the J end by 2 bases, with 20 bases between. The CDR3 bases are TGTGCCAGCAGTTTGCTGTCGGGACTTACCAACGCCTACGAGCAGTACTTC. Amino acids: CASSLLSGLTNAYEQYF.

Here the CDR3 reads CASRRQGATNYGYTF. Here the CDR3 DNA reads TGTGCCAGCAGAAGACAGGGGGCGACTAACTATGGCTACACCTTC. The rearrangement links TRBV6-5 to TRBJ1-2; 10 positions agree with TRBD1. V was clipped by 6 bases and J by 0 bases; unmatched bases: 4. This CDR3 is 15 amino acids long. CDR1 MNHEY and CDR2 SVGAGI come from the germline V gene.

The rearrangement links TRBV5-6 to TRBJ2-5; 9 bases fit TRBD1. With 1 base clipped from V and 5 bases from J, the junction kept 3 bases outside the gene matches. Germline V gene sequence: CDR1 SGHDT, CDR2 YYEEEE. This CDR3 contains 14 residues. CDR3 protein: CASSLSGQGETQYF. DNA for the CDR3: TGTGCCAGCAGCTTGAGTGGACAGGGGGAGACCCAGTACTTC.

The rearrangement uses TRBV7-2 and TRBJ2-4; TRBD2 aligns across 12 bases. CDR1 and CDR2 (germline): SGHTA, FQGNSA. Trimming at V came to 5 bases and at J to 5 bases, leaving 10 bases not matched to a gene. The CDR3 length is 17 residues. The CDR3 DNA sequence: TGTGCCAGCAGCCAGACTAGCGGGAGAAGCCGTGAAAACATTCAGTACTTC. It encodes CASSQTSGRSRENIQYF.

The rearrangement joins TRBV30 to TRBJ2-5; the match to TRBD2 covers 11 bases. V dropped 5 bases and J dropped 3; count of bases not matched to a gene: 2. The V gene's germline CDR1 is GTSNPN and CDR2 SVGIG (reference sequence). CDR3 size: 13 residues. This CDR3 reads CAWGSGREETQYF. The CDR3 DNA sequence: TGTGCCTGGGGTAGCGGGAGGGAAGAGACCCAGTACTTC.

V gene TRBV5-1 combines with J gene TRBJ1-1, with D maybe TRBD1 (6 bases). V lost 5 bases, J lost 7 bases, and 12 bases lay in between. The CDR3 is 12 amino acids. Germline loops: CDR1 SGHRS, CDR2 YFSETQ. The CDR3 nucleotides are TGCGCCAGCAGTCTACAGGGAGTTGAAGCTTTCTTT. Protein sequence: CASSLQGVEAFF.

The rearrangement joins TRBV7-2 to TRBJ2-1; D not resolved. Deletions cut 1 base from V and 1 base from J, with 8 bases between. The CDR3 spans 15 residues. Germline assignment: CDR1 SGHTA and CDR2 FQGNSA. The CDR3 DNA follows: TGTGCCAGCAGCTTAGGTGACATTTCCTACAATGAGCAGTTCTTC. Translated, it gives CASSLGDISYNEQFF.

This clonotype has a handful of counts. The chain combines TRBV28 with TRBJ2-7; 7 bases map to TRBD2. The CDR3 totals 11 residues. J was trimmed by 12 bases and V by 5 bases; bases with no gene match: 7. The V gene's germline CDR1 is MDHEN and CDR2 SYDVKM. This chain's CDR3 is CASSLLGGTYF. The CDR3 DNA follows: TGTGCCAGCAGTCTACTCGGGGGGACGTACTTC. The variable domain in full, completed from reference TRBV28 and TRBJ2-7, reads DVKVTQSSRYLVKRTGEKVFLECVQDMDHENMFWYRQDPGLGLRLIYFSYDVKMKEKGDIPEGYSVSREKKERFSLILESASTNQTSMYLCASSLLGGTYFGPGTRLTVT.

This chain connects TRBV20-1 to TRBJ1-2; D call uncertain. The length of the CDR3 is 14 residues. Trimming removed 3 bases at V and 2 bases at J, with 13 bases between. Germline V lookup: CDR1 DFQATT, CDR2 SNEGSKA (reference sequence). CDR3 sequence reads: CSASIPPDNYGYTF. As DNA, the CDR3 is TGCAGTGCTAGTATCCCCCCGGACAACTATGGCTACACCTTC.

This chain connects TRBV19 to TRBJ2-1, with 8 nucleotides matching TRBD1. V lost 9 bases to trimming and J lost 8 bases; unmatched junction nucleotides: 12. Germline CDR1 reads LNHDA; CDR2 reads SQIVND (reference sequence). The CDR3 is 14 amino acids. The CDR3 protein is CASSRDRGNDEQFF. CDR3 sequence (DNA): TGTGCCAGCAGCCGCGACAGGGGTAACGATGAGCAGTTCTTC.

The chain's CDR3 is CASSFSVNEKLFF. The CDR3 region has the DNA TGTGCCAGCAGTTTTTCTGTTAATGAAAAACTGTTTTTT. V is TRBV7-2 and J is TRBJ1-4; no firm D call. Germline V gene data show CDR1 as SGHTA and CDR2 as FQGNSA. V was pared by 6 bases and J by 4 bases, with 9 bases between. The CDR3 totals 13 residues.

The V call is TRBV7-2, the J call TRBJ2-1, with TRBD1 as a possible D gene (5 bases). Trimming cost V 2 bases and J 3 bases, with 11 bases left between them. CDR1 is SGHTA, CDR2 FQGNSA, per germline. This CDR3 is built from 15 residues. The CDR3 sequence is CASSLKDRHYNEQFF. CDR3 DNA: TGTGCCAGCAGCTTAAAAGACAGACACTACAATGAGCAGTTCTTC.

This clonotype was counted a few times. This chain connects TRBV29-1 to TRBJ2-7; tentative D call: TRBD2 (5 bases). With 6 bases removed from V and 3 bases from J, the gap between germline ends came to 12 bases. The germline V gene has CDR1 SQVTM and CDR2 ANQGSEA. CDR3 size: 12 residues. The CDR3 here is CSVNMGSYEQYF. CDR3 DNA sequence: TGCAGCGTCAATATGGGGAGCTACGAGCAGTACTTC.

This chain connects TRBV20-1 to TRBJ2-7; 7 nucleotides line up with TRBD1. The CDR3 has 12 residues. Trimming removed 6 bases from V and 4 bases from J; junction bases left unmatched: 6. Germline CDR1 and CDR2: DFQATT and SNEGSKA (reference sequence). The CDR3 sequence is CSAPGQRYEQYF. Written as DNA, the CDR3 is TGCAGTGCCCCGGGACAGAGATACGAGCAGTACTTC.

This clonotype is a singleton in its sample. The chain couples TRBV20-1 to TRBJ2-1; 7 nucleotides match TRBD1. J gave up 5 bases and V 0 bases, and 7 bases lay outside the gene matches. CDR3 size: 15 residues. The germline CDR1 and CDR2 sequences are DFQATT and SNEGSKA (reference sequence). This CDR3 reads CSARDSYRGDNEQFF. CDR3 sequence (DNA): TGCAGTGCTAGAGATAGCTACAGGGGAGACAATGAGCAGTTCTTC.

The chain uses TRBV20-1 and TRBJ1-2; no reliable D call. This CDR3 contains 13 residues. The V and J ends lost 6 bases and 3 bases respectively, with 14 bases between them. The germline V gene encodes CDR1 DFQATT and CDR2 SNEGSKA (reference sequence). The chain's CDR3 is CSAKPTGYYGYTF. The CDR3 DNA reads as TGCAGTGCGAAGCCGACCGGATACTATGGCTACACCTTC.

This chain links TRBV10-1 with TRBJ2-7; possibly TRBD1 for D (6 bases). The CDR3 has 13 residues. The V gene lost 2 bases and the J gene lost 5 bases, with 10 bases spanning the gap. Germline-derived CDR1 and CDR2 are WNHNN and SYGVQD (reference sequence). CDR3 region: CASSETGSHEQYF. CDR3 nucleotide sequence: TGCGCCAGCAGTGAGACAGGGTCCCACGAGCAGTACTTC.

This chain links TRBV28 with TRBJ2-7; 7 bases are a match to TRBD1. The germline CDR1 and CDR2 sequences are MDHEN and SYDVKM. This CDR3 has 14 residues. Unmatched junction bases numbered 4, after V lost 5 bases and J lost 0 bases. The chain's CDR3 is CASSLWDSSYEQYF. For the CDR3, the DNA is TGTGCCAGCAGTCTCTGGGACAGCTCCTACGAGCAGTACTTC.

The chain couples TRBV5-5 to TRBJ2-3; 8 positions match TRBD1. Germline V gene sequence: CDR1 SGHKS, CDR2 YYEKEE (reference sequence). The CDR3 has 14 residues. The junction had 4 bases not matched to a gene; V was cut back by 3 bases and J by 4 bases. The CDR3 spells CASSSGQGADTQYF. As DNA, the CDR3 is TGTGCCAGCAGCTCAGGACAGGGAGCAGATACGCAGTATTTT.